This TCR beta chain was sequenced in a study of T cell clones after liver transplantation. The data were produced by immunoSEQ multiplex PCR, yet TCRdb's version contains in-frame clones alone and is incomplete. This sample has approximately 71,000 clones, with around 93% found just once. CDR1 and CDR2 (germline): MDHEN, SYDVKM. V was trimmed by 4 bases and J by 3 bases, leaving 13 bases between them. The CDR3 sequence is 15 residues long. The chain has TRBV28 and TRBJ1-5; D is undetermined. The sequences come from CD4+ T cells from blood, collected about 27 months after liver transplant. This sequence originates from a human patient who received a liver transplant. Some of the T cells may derive from the graft donor. CDR3 amino acids: CASSSGRTPNQPQHF. DNA of the CDR3: TGTGCCAGCAGTTCAGGCAGGACTCCCAATCAGCCCCAGCATTTT.